In its sample, the clone carrying this T cell receptor (beta chain) ranks as large. From live CD3+CD8+TCRalphabeta+ cells, four PD-1 and/or TIGIT subsets were sorted. The QIAseq Immune Repertoire TCR panel built the libraries from roughly 15 ng of total RNA. Each CDR3 protein gets one entry after TCRdb re-called the reads with MiXCR. The sample lists 75 to 100 distinct CDR3 sequences; approximately 7% were seen once. This entry comes from a study of circulating CD8 cells and anti-PD-1 response in melanoma. This CDR3 contains 14 residues. Germline lookup yields CDR1 DFQATT and CDR2 SNEGSKA (reference sequence). V was pared by 5 bases and J by 4 bases, with 18 bases between.

This clonotype was obtained from a human donor with melanoma. The sample here was CD8+ T cells from PBMCs, taken at baseline or after one month of anti-PD-1 therapy (not recorded which). The chain links TRBV20-1 to TRBJ2-7, with TRBD1 as a possible D gene (5 bases). DNA for the CDR3: TGCAGTGCTGGCGAGATAGGGGCTACTTACGAGCAGTACTTC. Amino acids: CSAGEIGATYEQYF.